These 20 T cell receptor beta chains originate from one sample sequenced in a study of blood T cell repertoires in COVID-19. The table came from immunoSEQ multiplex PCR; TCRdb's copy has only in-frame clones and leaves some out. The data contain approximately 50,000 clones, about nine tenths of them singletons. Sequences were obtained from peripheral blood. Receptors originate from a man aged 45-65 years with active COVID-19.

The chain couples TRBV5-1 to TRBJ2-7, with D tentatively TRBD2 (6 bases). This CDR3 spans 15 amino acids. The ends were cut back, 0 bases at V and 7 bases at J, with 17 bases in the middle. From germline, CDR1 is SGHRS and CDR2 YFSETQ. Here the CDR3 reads CASSLATSTSGEQYF. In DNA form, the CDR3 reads TGCGCCAGCAGCTTGGCCACTAGCACCTCGGGTGAGCAGTACTTC.

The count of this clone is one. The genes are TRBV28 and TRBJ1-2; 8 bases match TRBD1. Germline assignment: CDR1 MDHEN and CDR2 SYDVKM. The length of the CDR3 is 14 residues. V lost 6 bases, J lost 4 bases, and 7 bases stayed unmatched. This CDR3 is CASSIIQGGYGYTF. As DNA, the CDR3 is TGTGCCAGCAGCATAATACAGGGGGGCTATGGCTACACCTTC.

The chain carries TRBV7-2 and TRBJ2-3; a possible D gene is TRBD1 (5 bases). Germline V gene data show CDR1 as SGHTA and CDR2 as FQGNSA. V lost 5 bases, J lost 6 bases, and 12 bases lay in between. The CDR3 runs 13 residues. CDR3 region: CASSPRVEDTQYF. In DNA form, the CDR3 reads TGTGCCAGCAGCCCCAGGGTTGAGGATACGCAGTATTTT. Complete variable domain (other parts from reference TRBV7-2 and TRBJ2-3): GAGVSQSPSNKVTEKGKDVELRCDPISGHTALYWYRQSLGQGLEFLIYFQGNSAPDKSGLPSDRFSAERTGGSVSTLTIQRTQQEDSAVYLCASSPRVEDTQYFGPGTRLTVL.

In DNA form, the CDR3 reads TGTGCCAGCAGTGCAGACAGGGACGCTAATGAAAAACTGTTTTTT. This sequence encodes CASSADRDANEKLFF. V and J are TRBV4-2 and TRBJ1-4; 7 bases align to TRBD1. The CDR3 runs to 15 residues. Unmatched junction bases numbered 7, after V lost 6 bases and J lost 3 bases. Germline CDR1 LGHNA, CDR2 YNFKEQ.

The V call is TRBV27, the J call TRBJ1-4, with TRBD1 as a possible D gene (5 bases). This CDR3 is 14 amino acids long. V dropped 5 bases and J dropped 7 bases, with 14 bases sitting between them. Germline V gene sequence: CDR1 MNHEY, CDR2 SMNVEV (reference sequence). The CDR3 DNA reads TGTGCCAGCAGTATCACTGGGGGGAGTGAAAAACTGTTTTTT. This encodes CASSITGGSEKLFF. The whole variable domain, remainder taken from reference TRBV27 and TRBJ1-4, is EAQVTQNPRYLITVTGKKLTVTCSQNMNHEYMSWYRQDPGLGLRQIYYSMNVEVTDKGDVPEGYKVSRKEKRNFPLILESPSPNQTSLYFCASSITGGSEKLFFGSGTQLSVL.

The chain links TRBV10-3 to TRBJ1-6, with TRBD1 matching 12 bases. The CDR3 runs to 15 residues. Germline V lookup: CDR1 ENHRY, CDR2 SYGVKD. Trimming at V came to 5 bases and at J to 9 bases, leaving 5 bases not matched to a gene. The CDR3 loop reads CAISPGQGALSPLHF. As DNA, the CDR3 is TGTGCCATCAGTCCGGGACAGGGGGCGCTTTCACCCCTCCACTTT.

The DNA for the CDR3 is TGTGCCAGCAGCGCTCCGGGACAGGGTCTAAATGGCTACACCTTC. Residues: CASSAPGQGLNGYTF. The genes are TRBV5-4 and TRBJ1-2, with 9 positions matching TRBD1. Losses at the gene ends were 4 bases for V and 6 bases for J; bases not matched to a gene: 10. The CDR3 runs to 15 residues. Looked up from germline, CDR1 is SGHNT and CDR2 is YYREEE (reference sequence).

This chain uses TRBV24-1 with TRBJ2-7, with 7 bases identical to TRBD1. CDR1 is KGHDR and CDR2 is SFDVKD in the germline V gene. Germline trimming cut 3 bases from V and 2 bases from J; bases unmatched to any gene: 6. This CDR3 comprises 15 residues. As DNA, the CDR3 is TGTGCCACCAGTGATCCTCGGACAGGAGCCTACGAGCAGTACTTC. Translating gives CATSDPRTGAYEQYF.

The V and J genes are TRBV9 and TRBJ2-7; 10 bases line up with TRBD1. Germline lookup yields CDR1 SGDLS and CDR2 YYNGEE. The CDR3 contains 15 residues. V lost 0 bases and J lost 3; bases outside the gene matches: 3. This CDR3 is CASSVEGTGVYEQYF. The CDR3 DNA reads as TGTGCCAGCAGCGTAGAAGGGACAGGGGTCTACGAGCAGTACTTC.

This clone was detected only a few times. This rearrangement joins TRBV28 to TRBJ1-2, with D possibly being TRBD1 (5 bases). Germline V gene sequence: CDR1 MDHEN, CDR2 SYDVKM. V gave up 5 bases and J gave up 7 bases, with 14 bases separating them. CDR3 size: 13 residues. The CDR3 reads CASSASGAAGYTF. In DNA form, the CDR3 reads TGTGCCAGCAGTGCTAGTGGGGCTGCTGGCTACACCTTC.

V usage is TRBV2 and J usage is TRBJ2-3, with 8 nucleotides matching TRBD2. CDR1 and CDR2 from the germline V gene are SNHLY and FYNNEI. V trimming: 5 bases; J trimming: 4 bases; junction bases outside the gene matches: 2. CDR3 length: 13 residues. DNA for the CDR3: TGTGCCAGCAGTCGACTAGCGCCAGATACGCAGTATTTT. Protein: CASSRLAPDTQYF. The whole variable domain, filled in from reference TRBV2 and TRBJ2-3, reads EPEVTQTPSHQVTQMGQEVILRCVPISNHLYFYWYRQILGQKVEFLVSFYNNEISEKSEIFDDQFSVERPDGSNFTLKIRSTKLEDSAMYFCASSRLAPDTQYFGPGTRLTVL.

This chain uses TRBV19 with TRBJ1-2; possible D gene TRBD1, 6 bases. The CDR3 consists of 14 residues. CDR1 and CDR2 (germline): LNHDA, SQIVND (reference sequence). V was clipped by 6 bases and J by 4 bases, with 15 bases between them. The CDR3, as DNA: TGTGCCAGTAGCGGGCACAGGGCGGGCTATGGCTACACCTTC. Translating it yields CASSGHRAGYGYTF.

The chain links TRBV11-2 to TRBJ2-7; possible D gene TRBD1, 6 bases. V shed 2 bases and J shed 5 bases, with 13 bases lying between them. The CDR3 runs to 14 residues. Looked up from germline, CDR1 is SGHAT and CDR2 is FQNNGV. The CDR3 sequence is CASSLSSTGHEQYF. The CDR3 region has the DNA TGTGCCAGCAGCTTAAGCTCGACAGGCCACGAGCAGTACTTC.

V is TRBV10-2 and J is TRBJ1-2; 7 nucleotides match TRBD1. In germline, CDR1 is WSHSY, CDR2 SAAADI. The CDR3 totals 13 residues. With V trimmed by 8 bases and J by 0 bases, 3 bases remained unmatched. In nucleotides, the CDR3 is TGCGCCAGCCGGGACAGTCCTAACTATGGCTACACCTTC. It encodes CASRDSPNYGYTF.

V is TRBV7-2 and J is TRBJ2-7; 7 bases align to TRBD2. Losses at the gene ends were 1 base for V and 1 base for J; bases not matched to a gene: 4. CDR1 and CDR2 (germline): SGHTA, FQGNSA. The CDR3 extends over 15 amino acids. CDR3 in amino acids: CASSLEAAGSYEQYF. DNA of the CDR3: TGTGCCAGCAGCTTAGAAGCAGCGGGGTCCTACGAGCAGTACTTC. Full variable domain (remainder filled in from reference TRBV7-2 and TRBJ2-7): GAGVSQSPSNKVTEKGKDVELRCDPISGHTALYWYRQSLGQGLEFLIYFQGNSAPDKSGLPSDRFSAERTGGSVSTLTIQRTQQEDSAVYLCASSLEAAGSYEQYFGPGTRLTVT.

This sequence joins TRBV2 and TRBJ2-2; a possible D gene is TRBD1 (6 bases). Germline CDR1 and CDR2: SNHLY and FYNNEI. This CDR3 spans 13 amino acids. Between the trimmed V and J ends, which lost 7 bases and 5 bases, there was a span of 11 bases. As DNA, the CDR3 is TGTGCCAGCAATCTACAGGGAACCGGGGAGCTGTTTTTT. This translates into CASNLQGTGELFF. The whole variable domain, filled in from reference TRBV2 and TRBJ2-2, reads EPEVTQTPSHQVTQMGQEVILRCVPISNHLYFYWYRQILGQKVEFLVSFYNNEISEKSEIFDDQFSVERPDGSNFTLKIRSTKLEDSAMYFCASNLQGTGELFFGEGSRLTVL.

CDR3 loop: CASSELDGRKGDTQYF. DNA for the CDR3: TGTGCCAGCAGTGAATTGGACGGGAGAAAGGGAGATACGCAGTATTTT. This sequence joins TRBV6-1 and TRBJ2-3; D is perhaps TRBD2 (6 bases). Looked up from germline, CDR1 is MNHNS and CDR2 is SASEGT. V was pared by 2 bases and J by 5 bases, with 17 bases between. CDR3 length equals 16 residues.

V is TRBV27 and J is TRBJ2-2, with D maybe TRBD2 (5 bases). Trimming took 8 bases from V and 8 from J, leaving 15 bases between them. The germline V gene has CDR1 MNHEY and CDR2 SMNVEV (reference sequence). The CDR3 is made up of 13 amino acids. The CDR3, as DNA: TGTGCCAGCGCCGTCCGGGGTGGAGGGGAGCTGTTTTTT. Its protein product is CASAVRGGGELFF.

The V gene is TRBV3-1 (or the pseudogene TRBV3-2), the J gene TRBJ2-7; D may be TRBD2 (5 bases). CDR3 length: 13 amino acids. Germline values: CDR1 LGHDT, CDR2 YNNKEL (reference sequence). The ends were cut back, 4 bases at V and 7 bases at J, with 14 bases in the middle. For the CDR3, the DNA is TGTGCCAGCAGCCCTAGCTTGTCGCGGGAGCAGTACTTC. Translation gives CASSPSLSREQYF.

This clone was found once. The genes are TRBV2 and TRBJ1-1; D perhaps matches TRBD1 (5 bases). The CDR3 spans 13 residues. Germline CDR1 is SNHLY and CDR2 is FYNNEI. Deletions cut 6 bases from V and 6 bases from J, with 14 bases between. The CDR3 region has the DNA TGTGCCAGCAGCCTGACAGAAAGCTCTGAAGCTTTCTTT. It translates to CASSLTESSEAFF. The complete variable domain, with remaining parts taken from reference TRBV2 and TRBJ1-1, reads EPEVTQTPSHQVTQMGQEVILRCVPISNHLYFYWYRQILGQKVEFLVSFYNNEISEKSEIFDDQFSVERPDGSNFTLKIRSTKLEDSAMYFCASSLTESSEAFFGQGTRLTVV.